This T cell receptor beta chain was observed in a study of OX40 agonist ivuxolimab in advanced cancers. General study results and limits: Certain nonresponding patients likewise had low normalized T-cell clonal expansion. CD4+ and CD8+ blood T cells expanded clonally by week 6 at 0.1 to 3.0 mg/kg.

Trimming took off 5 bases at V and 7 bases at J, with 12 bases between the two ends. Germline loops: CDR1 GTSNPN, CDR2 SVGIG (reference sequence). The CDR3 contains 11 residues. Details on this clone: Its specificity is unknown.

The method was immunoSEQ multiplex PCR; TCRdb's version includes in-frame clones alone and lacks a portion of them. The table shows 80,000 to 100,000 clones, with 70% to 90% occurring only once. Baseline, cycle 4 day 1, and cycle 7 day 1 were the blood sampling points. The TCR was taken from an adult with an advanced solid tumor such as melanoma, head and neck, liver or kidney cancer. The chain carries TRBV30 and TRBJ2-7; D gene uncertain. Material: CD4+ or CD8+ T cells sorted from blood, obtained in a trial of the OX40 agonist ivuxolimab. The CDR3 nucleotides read TGTGCCTGGTCTCTCGACTCAGAGCAGTACTTC. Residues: CAWSLDSEQYF.